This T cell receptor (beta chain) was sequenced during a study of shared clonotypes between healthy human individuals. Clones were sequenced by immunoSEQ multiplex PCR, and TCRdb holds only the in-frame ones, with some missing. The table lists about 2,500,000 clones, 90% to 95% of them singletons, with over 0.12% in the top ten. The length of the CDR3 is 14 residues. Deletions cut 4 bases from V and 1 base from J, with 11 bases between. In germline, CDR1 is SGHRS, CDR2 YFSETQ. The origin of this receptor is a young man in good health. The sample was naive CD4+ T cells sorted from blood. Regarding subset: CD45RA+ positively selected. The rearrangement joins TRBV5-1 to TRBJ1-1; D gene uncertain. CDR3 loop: CASSADTGNTEAFF. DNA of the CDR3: TGCGCCAGCAGCGCCGACACGGGGAACACTGAAGCTTTCTTT.